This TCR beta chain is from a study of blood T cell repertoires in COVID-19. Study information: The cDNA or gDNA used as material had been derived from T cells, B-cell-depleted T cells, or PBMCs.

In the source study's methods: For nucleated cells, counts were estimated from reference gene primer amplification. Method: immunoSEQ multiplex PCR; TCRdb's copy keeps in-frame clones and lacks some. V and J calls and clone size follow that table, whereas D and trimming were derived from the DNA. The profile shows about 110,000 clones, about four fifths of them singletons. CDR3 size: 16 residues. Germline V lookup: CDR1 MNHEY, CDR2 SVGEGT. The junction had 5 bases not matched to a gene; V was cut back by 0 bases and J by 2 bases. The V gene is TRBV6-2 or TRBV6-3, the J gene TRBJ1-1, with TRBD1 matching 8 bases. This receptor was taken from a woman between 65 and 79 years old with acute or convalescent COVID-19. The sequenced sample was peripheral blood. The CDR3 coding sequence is TGTGCCAGCAGTTACTCTAGGACAGGGCTAAACACTGAAGCTTTCTTT. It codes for CASSYSRTGLNTEAFF.